Listed below are T cell receptor beta chains from one sample, sequenced in a study of T cell repertoires in cytomegalovirus infection. One entry per CDR3 protein, called by TCRdb with MiXCR from the reads. The profile shows 340,000 or so distinct CDR3 sequences, 20% to 25% of them singletons. The antigens of these receptors remain unknown. Sample: cultured PBMCs, taken from culture after CMV antigen stimulation. The receptors stem from a human donor in good health (CMV status not recorded). Some clones in this sample may be carry-over from other donors' samples. The CDR3 runs from the conserved cysteine through the conserved F or W. The order of the fields is V gene, J gene, CDR3 protein.

TRBV28	TRBJ1-4	CASSFFGGMGTNEKLFF
TRBV24-1	TRBJ2-1	CATSAGLAGHEQFF
TRBV19	TRBJ1-5	CASSITGGFNQPQHF
TRBV7-2	TRBJ2-5	CASSLADRAGETQYF
TRBV19	TRBJ2-1	CASKPLAGRLNEQFF
TRBV28	TRBJ1-2	CASTISGRKGHGYTF
TRBV6-2/TRBV6-3	TRBJ2-1	CAISPQNGGNEQFF
TRBV7-2	TRBJ2-5	CASSRTGGRETQYF
TRBV7-6	TRBJ1-4	CASSGRGKVTNEKLFF
TRBV7-3	TRBJ1-1	CASSLTPGPAFF
TRBV7-9	TRBJ1-6	CASSLVDRVDSPLHF
TRBV4-2	TRBJ1-2	CASSQDRDSDYGYTF
TRBV7-2	TRBJ2-1	CASKLAGGVLEQFF
TRBV7-2	TRBJ2-3	CASSSASVYTDTQYF
TRBV10-3	TRBJ1-5	CATREFPQPQHF
TRBV7-2	TRBJ2-1	CASSLVVELSYNEQFF
TRBV12-3/TRBV12-4	TRBJ2-3	CASRGWADTQYF
TRBV6-6	TRBJ2-1	CASSYEGTSYNEQFF
TRBV6-2/TRBV6-3	TRBJ1-1	CASTFSREAFF
TRBV19	TRBJ1-5	CASSMRYSNQPQHF
TRBV12-3/TRBV12-4	TRBJ1-6	CASSLQGDGYNSPLHF
TRBV19	TRBJ2-5	CASTAAGTVGETQYF
TRBV5-4	TRBJ2-7	CASSSGPTYEQYF
TRBV7-4	TRBJ1-6	CASSVGDSPLHF
TRBV6-1	TRBJ2-5	CASTWTSGSRETQYF
TRBV7-2	TRBJ1-1	CASSRTRENTEAFF
TRBV7-2	TRBJ2-5	CASSLEAGRQTQYF
TRBV4-1	TRBJ2-6	CASSRVRGLSGANVLTF
TRBV4-1	TRBJ1-1	CASSHQTKNTEAFF
TRBV28	TRBJ2-7	CASSLGQNRVKQYF
TRBV6-5	TRBJ2-7	CASSYGSGTAYEQYF
TRBV2	TRBJ2-7	CASRRLLSYEQYF
TRBV2	TRBJ2-1	CASIEASYNEQFF
TRBV7-2	TRBJ1-2	CASSLYPDGYTF
TRBV7-2	TRBJ1-6	CASSLGDTRNSPLHF
TRBV7-2	TRBJ1-5	CASSLRQANQPQHF
TRBV28	TRBJ1-1	CASSTLDRVSTEAFF
TRBV7-2	TRBJ2-1	CASTKEGGLTGNEQFF
TRBV12-3/TRBV12-4	TRBJ2-2	CASTLGVARNTGELFF
TRBV12-3/TRBV12-4	TRBJ2-5	CASTPTEREGPETQYF
TRBV18	TRBJ1-1	CASSQGEWGNTEAFF
TRBV4-1	TRBJ2-2	CASSHIRGELFF
TRBV20-1	TRBJ2-1	CSASPLRIGGNEQFF
TRBV7-9	TRBJ1-2	CASSFGTQTGYTF
TRBV7-2	TRBJ2-2	CASSLRLWTGELFF
TRBV4-1	TRBJ2-7	CASSQDGLRYEQYF
TRBV20-1	TRBJ2-3	CSVPSRLASTDTQYF
TRBV7-6	TRBJ1-1	CASSEGDNTEAFF
TRBV7-2	TRBJ1-5	CASSFGWSNQPQHF
TRBV12-3/TRBV12-4	TRBJ2-3	CASSLDPFWLAGGTSYTDTQYF
TRBV7-3	TRBJ2-1	CASSIDRLGNEQFF
TRBV4-3	TRBJ2-3	CASSPGRNNADTQYF
TRBV2	TRBJ2-2	CASSEWDGNTGELFF